This TCR beta chain was captured by sequencing in a study of T cells after posttransplantation cyclophosphamide. The study's findings and limits: TRB overlap between skin or GI tissue T cells and blood was limited. Later post-transplant blood repertoires were often dominated by donor CD8+ memory clones. TRB clonality was highly associated with recipient CMV seropositivity and reactivation.

This CDR3 comprises 13 residues. The germline CDR1 and CDR2 sequences are SNHLY and FYNNEI. V was pared by 6 bases and J by 9 bases, with 15 bases between. The data were produced by immunoSEQ multiplex PCR, yet TCRdb's version contains in-frame clones alone and is incomplete. The sample is made up of approximately 12,000 clones, none counted only once. A marrow graft followed busulfan-fludarabine conditioning, with cyclophosphamide on days +3 and +4. This clone was seen many times. Its antigen is undetermined. Sequencing used PBMCs, obtained after allogeneic stem cell transplant with posttransplant cyclophosphamide. This TCR was recovered from a female patient between 40 and 50 years old who received an allogeneic stem cell transplant from a related donor, was CMV-positive, and had acute GVHD only. The T cells may come from the graft donor. This chain joins TRBV2 and TRBJ2-1; D uncertain. CDR3 DNA sequence: TGTGCCAGCAGCGCTCAGGATGAAGGTGAGCAGTTCTTC. It translates to CASSAQDEGEQFF.